Presented here are 20 T cell receptor beta chains from one specimen sequenced in a study of T cells in women clearing cervical HPV infection. Using immunoSEQ multiplex PCR, the repertoire was profiled, and TCRdb retains in-frame clones only, with some absent. Its listing shows roughly 21,000 clones. Sequencing was done on a sample of blood buffy coat. Every receptor here comes from a woman between 18 and 70 years old with a cervical HPV16 infection that either progressed to CIN3+ or cleared (not recorded which).

Concerning this clone itself: The read stops 3 residues short of the end of the CDR3; the missing end is completed from the germline J gene. V is TRBV28 and J is TRBJ1-1, with 7 bases fitting TRBD1. Germline CDR1 MDHEN, CDR2 SYDVKM. The CDR3 runs to 15 residues. The ends lost 2 bases at V and 5 bases at J; junction bases unmatched: 8. The covered CDR3 bases are TGTGCCAGCAGTTTACTCAGGGGCAGGGGGACTGAA. Amino acid sequence: CASSLLRGRGTE. In full, the CDR3 reads CASSLLRGRGTEAFF.

Details on this clone: The read gets to within 3 residues of the CDR3 end, and the germline J gene fills in the rest. The chain links TRBV19 to TRBJ2-3, with D possibly being TRBD1 (5 bases). This CDR3 region has 12 residues. Germline V gene lookup returns CDR1 LNHDA and CDR2 SQIVND (reference sequence). The CDR3 here is CASSRQSQTQYF. Partial CDR3 DNA: TGTGCCAGTAGCCGACAGTCGCAGACG.

As to this clone: The CDR3 goes on 3 residues after the read ends, and that part is filled in from the germline J gene. This chain connects TRBV6-1 to TRBJ1-5; D not certain. Per the germline V gene, CDR1 is MNHNS and CDR2 is SASEGT. Trimming stripped 1 base from V and 3 bases from J, with 13 bases between. The length of the CDR3 is 16 residues. The chain's CDR3 is CASSEESPYFNQPQHF. The CDR3 DNA, read in part, is TGTGCCAGCAGTGAAGAGTCCCCCTACTTCAATCAGCCC.

As for this clone: The read terminates 3 residues ahead of where the CDR3 ends, so the germline J gene completes it. The J gene is TRBJ2-1, the V gene TRBV20-1, with 9 bases lining up with TRBD2. The V segment lost 2 bases and the J segment 6 bases; nucleotides outside the gene matches: 8. The CDR3 length is 15 residues. Germline values: CDR1 DFQATT, CDR2 SNEGSKA (reference sequence). The CDR3 reads CSARPPSGNGNEQFF. CDR3 DNA (partial): TGCAGTGCTAGACCTCCTAGCGGGAATGGCAATGAG.

Regarding this clone: The read terminates 3 residues before the CDR3 end, so the remaining end is supplied by the germline J gene. The rearrangement links TRBV28 to TRBJ2-3; TRBD2 matches 9 bases. CDR3 length: 19 residues. The V gene end was trimmed by 2 bases and the J gene end by 1 base; junction bases not matched to a gene: 13. Per germline, CDR1 MDHEN and CDR2 SYDVKM. CDR3 protein: CASSLVASGTGFRTDTQYF. The covered CDR3 bases are TGTGCCAGCAGTTTAGTGGCTAGCGGGACCGGGTTCCGCACAGATACG.

As regards this clone: From the germline J gene comes the end of the CDR3, since the read stops 3 residues before it. The chain recombines TRBV20-1 with TRBJ2-5, with D tentatively TRBD2 (6 bases). V gave up 6 bases and J gave up 1 base, with 6 bases separating them. Germline V gene data show CDR1 as DFQATT and CDR2 as SNEGSKA (reference sequence). The CDR3 runs to 11 residues. CDR3 sequence reads: CSAGLQETQYF. Incomplete CDR3 DNA: TGCAGTGCGGGACTCCAAGAGACC.

Concerning this clone itself: The read is 3 residues too short to cover the CDR3 end, so that end is filled in from the germline J gene. V gene TRBV19 combines with J gene TRBJ1-1, with D unclear. Trimming shortened V by 4 bases and J by 5 bases, and 11 bases separated the two germline ends. Per the germline V gene, CDR1 is LNHDA and CDR2 is SQIVND (reference sequence). The CDR3 is 13 amino acids. The CDR3 sequence: CASSKFGVTEAFF. CDR3 DNA, as far as it was read: TGTGCCAGTAGTAAATTCGGGGTAACTGAA.

For this clone: The read falls 3 residues short of the CDR3 end, and the missing part is taken from the germline J gene. The chain couples TRBV19 to TRBJ1-1; D possibly corresponds to TRBD1 (5 bases). CDR1 LNHDA and CDR2 SQIVND come from the germline V gene (reference sequence). The length of the CDR3 is 13 residues. Trimming left V 5 bases short and J 5 bases short, with 12 bases between. CDR3 DNA, as far as it was read: TGTGCCAGTAGTCTCAGGGTAAGGACTGAA. Protein product: CASSLRVRTE. The full-length CDR3 reads as CASSLRVRTEAFF.

To note about this clone: The read ends 3 residues before the CDR3 terminus; that terminus is restored from the germline J gene. This chain joins TRBV5-1 and TRBJ2-7; the match to TRBD1 covers 10 bases. CDR1 is SGHRS and CDR2 is YFSETQ in the germline V gene. The CDR3 runs 16 residues. V was clipped by 3 bases and J by 5 bases; unmatched bases: 11. Incomplete CDR3 DNA: TGCGCCAGCAGCTGGGGCCGGGACAGGGGTTCGGACGAG. Residues: CASSWGRDRGSDE. The whole CDR3 protein reads CASSWGRDRGSDEQYF.

On this clone itself: The CDR3 goes on 3 residues after the read ends, and that part is filled in from the germline J gene. This sequence joins TRBV29-1 and TRBJ2-7, with 11 bases that match TRBD2. There are 18 residues in the CDR3. In germline, CDR1 is SQVTM, CDR2 ANQGSEA. The ends lost 4 bases at V and 1 base at J; junction bases unmatched: 15. CDR3 amino acids: CSVVGGIGPSGRSYEQYF. CDR3 DNA (partial): TGCAGCGTTGTAGGGGGCATCGGGCCTAGCGGGAGGTCCTACGAG.

Notes on this clone: Read data end 3 residues before the CDR3 end; the end is taken from the germline J gene. The chain links TRBV7-9 to TRBJ2-5, with 7 bases fitting TRBD1. There are 14 residues in the CDR3. Per the germline V gene, CDR1 is SEHNR and CDR2 is FQNEAQ (reference sequence). V shed 4 bases, J shed 7 bases, and the junction held 9 bases outside the gene matches. The CDR3: CASSYETGMGTQYF. The CDR3 DNA, read in part, is TGTGCCAGCAGCTATGAGACAGGGATGGGGACC.

As concerns this clone: The read terminates 3 residues before the CDR3 end, so the remaining end is supplied by the germline J gene. J is TRBJ2-1 and V is TRBV6-2 or TRBV6-3; 8 bases align to TRBD2. Germline lookup yields CDR1 MNHEY and CDR2 SVGEGT. The CDR3 length is 15 residues. Trimming removed 2 bases from V and 2 bases from J; junction bases left unmatched: 2. The DNA read from the CDR3 is TGTGCCAGCAGTTACGGCGGGGGGCCCTACAATGAG. Its translation: CASSYGGGPYNE. The whole CDR3 region reads CASSYGGGPYNEQFF.

With respect to this clone: With the read ending 3 residues before the CDR3 end, the germline J gene is used to fill in that end. The rearrangement uses TRBV6-2 or TRBV6-3 and TRBJ1-2; D is perhaps TRBD1 (5 bases). CDR1 and CDR2 (germline): MNHEY, SVGEGT. The CDR3 runs 16 residues. The CDR3 protein is CASTLEDNRPEDDYTF. The part of the CDR3 DNA that was read is TGTGCCAGCACCTTGGAGGACAACCGACCGGAAGACGAC.

Concerning this clone itself: The missing CDR3 end, 3 residues past where the read stops, is filled in from the germline J gene. The V and J genes are TRBV5-8 and TRBJ2-2, with D perhaps matching TRBD2 (5 bases). Deletions cut 1 base from V and 6 bases from J, with 7 bases between. From germline, CDR1 is SGHTS and CDR2 YDEGEE. The CDR3 is 13 residues long. CDR3 bases read: TGTGCCAGCAGCTTGCGGGGATCCGGGGAG. It codes for CASSLRGSGE. The entire CDR3 protein is CASSLRGSGELFF.

About this clone: The read halts 3 residues ahead of the CDR3 end, with the missing end drawn from the germline J gene. The chain recombines TRBV28 with TRBJ2-7; 8 bases map to TRBD1. Germline-derived CDR1 and CDR2 are MDHEN and SYDVKM. This CDR3 comprises 14 residues. Trimming took 6 bases from V and 5 from J; bases not matched to a gene: 9. The part of the CDR3 DNA that was read is TGTGCCAGCAGCGCCCTACAGGGGGTCAACGAG. This gives the protein CASSALQGVNE. The full CDR3 protein is CASSALQGVNEQYF. Filled out from reference TRBV28 and TRBJ2-7, the complete variable domain reads DVKVTQSSRYLVKRTGEKVFLECVQDMDHENMFWYRQDPGLGLRLIYFSYDVKMKEKGDIPEGYSVSREKKERFSLILESASTNQTSMYLCASSALQGVNEQYFGPGTRLTVT.

Points on this clone: The read ends 3 residues before the CDR3 terminus; that terminus is restored from the germline J gene. The chain links TRBV18 to TRBJ1-1, with TRBD1 matching over 8 bases. The CDR3 sequence is 15 residues long. The V gene's germline CDR1 is KGHSH and CDR2 LQKENI. The CDR3 sequence is CASSPTGDRLYEAFF. The sequenced CDR3 bases are TGTGCCAGCTCACCAACGGGGGACAGGCTCTACGAG.

Concerning this clone: Sequencing ends 3 residues short of the CDR3 end; the germline J gene provides the rest. This chain joins TRBV4-2 and TRBJ2-7, with TRBD2 matching 10 bases. With 1 base clipped from V and 5 bases from J, the junction kept 8 bases outside the gene matches. The CDR3 sequence is 16 residues long. Per the germline V gene, CDR1 is LGHNA and CDR2 is YNFKEQ. The CDR3 region is CASSQAVASGSHEQYF. CDR3 bases read: TGTGCCAGCAGCCAAGCGGTGGCTAGCGGGAGCCACGAG.

In the case of this clone: The read terminates 3 residues ahead of where the CDR3 ends, so the germline J gene completes it. This chain connects TRBV6-1 to TRBJ2-1; 9 bases are shared with TRBD2. Germline V gene sequence: CDR1 MNHNS, CDR2 SASEGT. V shed 2 bases, J shed 3 bases, and the junction held 2 bases outside the gene matches. This CDR3 contains 15 residues. The CDR3 here is CASSEFSGSYNEQFF. The DNA read from the CDR3 is TGTGCCAGCAGTGAATTTAGCGGGAGCTACAATGAG.

A note on this clone: From the germline J gene comes the end of the CDR3, since the read stops 3 residues before it. The chain carries TRBV5-1 and TRBJ2-5; 7 bases match TRBD2. Germline values: CDR1 SGHRS, CDR2 YFSETQ. The CDR3 has 15 residues. J was trimmed by 1 base and V by 1 base; bases with no gene match: 4. The CDR3 bases that were read are TGCGCCAGCAGCTTGAGCGGGAACCTCCAAGAGACC. The encoded protein is CASSLSGNLQET. The complete CDR3 reads CASSLSGNLQETQYF. The complete variable domain, with remaining parts taken from reference TRBV5-1 and TRBJ2-5, reads KAGVTQTPRYLIKTRGQQVTLSCSPISGHRSVSWYQQTPGQGLQFLFEYFSETQRNKGNFPGRFSGRQFSNSRSEMNVSTLELGDSALYLCASSLSGNLQETQYFGPGTRLLVL.

Concerning this clone: The read terminates 3 residues ahead of where the CDR3 ends, so the germline J gene completes it. This chain uses TRBV5-6 with TRBJ1-2; weak D call: TRBD1 (5 bases). The CDR3 contains 15 residues. Germline V gene data show CDR1 as SGHDT and CDR2 as YYEEEE. The germline V and J ends were trimmed by 4 bases and 2 bases, with 15 bases remaining between them. The DNA read from the CDR3 is TGTGCCAGCAGCATGGGGGGTGAGGGGAACTATGGC. Amino acid sequence: CASSMGGEGNYG. The entire CDR3 is CASSMGGEGNYGYTF.